Listed below are T cell receptor beta chains from one sample, sequenced in a study of T-cell reconstitution after alpha-beta-depleted transplantation in children. One entry per CDR3 protein, called by TCRdb with MiXCR from the PCR reads. This sample has about 490,000 distinct CDR3 sequences, with roughly 10% found just once. This material consisted of PBMCs, taken before TCRalphabeta/CD19-depleted stem cell transplant. These receptors were obtained from a child aged 2-15 years with inherited bone marrow failure, due to receive a stem cell transplant. The CDR3 runs from the conserved cysteine through the conserved F or W. Clone size is shown for a subset of rows, as once, few, many or a class of expanded clone.

V: TRBV10-3; size: many; J: TRBJ2-7; CDR3: CAISLAESYEQYF
V: TRBV9; size: many; J: TRBJ1-5; CDR3: CASSVGGGYQPQHF
V: TRBV9; size: many; J: TRBJ2-2; CDR3: CASSVLAGGSTGELFF
V: TRBV11-2; size: many; J: TRBJ2-1; CDR3: CASSLLDGRVPYNEQFF
V: TRBV12-3/TRBV12-4; size: many; J: TRBJ2-7; CDR3: CASRPGGPRGEQYF
V: TRBV27; size: -; J: TRBJ2-1; CDR3: CASSLTPYIYNEQFF
V: TRBV27; size: many; J: TRBJ2-2; CDR3: CASSLGPGAGGELFF
V: TRBV30; size: many; J: TRBJ2-7; CDR3: CAWSQGDIAYEQYF
V: TRBV12-3/TRBV12-4; size: many; J: TRBJ2-1; CDR3: CASSSGDFYNEQFF
V: TRBV10-3; size: few; J: TRBJ2-1; CDR3: CAISESLAGVDEQFF
V: TRBV5-1; size: many; J: TRBJ2-2; CDR3: CASSAAHDTGELFF
V: TRBV27; size: few; J: TRBJ2-3; CDR3: CASSSRQGVWGWVDTQYF
V: TRBV20-1; size: few; J: TRBJ1-6; CDR3: CSARTGTNSPLHF
V: TRBV29-1; size: few; J: TRBJ1-2; CDR3: CSVVPPGGHGYTF
V: TRBV12-3/TRBV12-4; size: few; J: TRBJ2-2; CDR3: CASSSGAGTGELFF
V: TRBV30; size: many; J: TRBJ2-1; CDR3: CAWIADPYNEQFF
V: TRBV28; size: many; J: TRBJ2-1; CDR3: CASSVLDSNEQFF
V: TRBV20-1; size: few; J: TRBJ2-5; CDR3: CSAKGGLDFLQETQYF
V: TRBV6-5; size: many; J: TRBJ2-5; CDR3: CASSYADTYQETQYF
V: TRBV20-1; size: -; J: TRBJ2-6; CDR3: CSATAFSGANVLTF
V: TRBV6-2/TRBV6-3; size: many; J: TRBJ2-3; CDR3: CASSYLNSETDTQYF
V: TRBV7-2; size: few; J: TRBJ2-6; CDR3: CASSRTLGPSGANVLTF
V: TRBV28; size: many; J: TRBJ1-5; CDR3: CASAAGYSNQPQHF